The 9 T cell receptor beta chains below come from one sample, sequenced in a study of T cells in Graves' hyperthyroidism and ophthalmopathy. Amplified regions were TCR beta CDR3 sequences from RNA transcripts. During a first-round RT-PCR of the TCR CDR3, the HTBI primer set was used. TCRdb reanalysed the multiplex PCR reads using MiXCR and keeps one entry per CDR3 protein. This table holds about 740,000 distinct CDR3 sequences, 11% to 15% found once. Sample: blood. These receptors were obtained from a woman aged 18-29 years with Graves' hyperthyroidism.

This clonotype turned up a few times. J is TRBJ2-3 and V is TRBV19; 10 bases align to TRBD1. Per germline, CDR1 LNHDA and CDR2 SQIVND (reference sequence). The V gene end was trimmed by 9 bases and the J gene end by 3 bases; junction bases not matched to a gene: 6. This CDR3 contains 14 residues. CDR3 sequence (DNA): TGTGCCAGCAGCGGGACAGGGGAGACAGATACGCAGTATTTT. It yields the protein CASSGTGETDTQYF. The complete variable domain, with remaining parts taken from reference TRBV19 and TRBJ2-3, reads DGGITQSPKYLFRKEGQNVTLSCEQNLNHDAMYWYRQDPGQGLRLIYYSQIVNDFQKGDIAEGYSVSREKKESFPLTVTSAQKNPTAFYLCASSGTGETDTQYFGPGTRLTVL.

This clonotype was seen only a few times. The V gene is TRBV20-1, the J gene TRBJ1-2, with TRBD1 matching over 9 bases. The junction had 5 bases not matched to a gene; V was cut back by 6 bases and J by 6 bases. The germline V gene encodes CDR1 DFQATT and CDR2 SNEGSKA (reference sequence). The CDR3 extends over 12 amino acids. The CDR3 is CSARTGDDGYTF. The DNA of the CDR3 is TGCAGTGCCAGGACAGGGGATGATGGCTACACCTTC.

The V gene is TRBV3-1, the J gene TRBJ2-7; tentatively, D is TRBD1 (6 bases). Between the trimmed V and J ends, which lost 5 bases and 12 bases, there was a span of 17 bases. This CDR3 contains 12 residues. CDR1 is LGHDT and CDR2 is YNNKEL in the germline V gene (reference sequence). The DNA for the CDR3 is TGTGCCAGCAGCTACGGACAGCACGAGACGTACTTC. This gives the protein CASSYGQHETYF.

This clonotype was recorded many times. The chain couples TRBV7-6 to TRBJ2-7, with D unclear. Trimming stripped 1 base from V and 2 bases from J, with 3 bases between. This CDR3 is built from 12 residues. Germline V gene lookup returns CDR1 SGHVS and CDR2 FNYEAQ. The CDR3 region has the DNA TGTGCCAGCAGCTTAGAACCCTACGAGCAGTACTTC. This codes for CASSLEPYEQYF.

Notes on this clonotype: A much bigger clone sits one base away, suggesting this may be a read error. The rearrangement links TRBV27 to TRBJ2-7, with 10 nucleotides matching TRBD2. CDR3 length: 14 amino acids. The germline CDR1 and CDR2 sequences are MNHEY and SMNVEV (reference sequence). Trimming removed 9 bases from V and 6 bases from J; junction bases left unmatched: 11. CDR3 amino acids: CASSLAGPGCEQYF. Here the CDR3 DNA reads TGTGCCAGTTCACTAGCGGGACCCGGGTGCGAGCAGTACTTC.

This clonotype came up a few times. A read error may explain this, as a much larger clone is one base away. The chain is built from TRBV28 and TRBJ1-2, with D unresolved. The CDR3 loop spans 14 amino acids. In germline, CDR1 is MDHEN, CDR2 SYDVKM. V was clipped by 8 bases and J by 4 bases, with 17 bases between them. The CDR3 nucleotides are TGTGCCAGCGGGCCCACCGGGTTGGGCTATGGCTACACCTTC. Its translation: CASGPTGLGYGYTF.

There are many counts of this clonotype. The rearrangement joins TRBV6-1 to TRBJ1-6; D is possibly TRBD1 (6 bases). This CDR3 is 14 amino acids long. With 6 bases removed from V and 9 bases from J, the gap between germline ends came to 15 bases. Germline assignment: CDR1 MNHNS and CDR2 SASEGT. In nucleotides, the CDR3 is TGTGCCAGCAGACCCGACAGGCAACTTTCACCCCTCCACTTT. It yields the protein CASRPDRQLSPLHF.

This clonotype was counted between two and nine times. The chain is built from TRBV4-2 and TRBJ2-1, with D perhaps given as TRBD1 or TRBD2 (6 bases each). Germline V lookup: CDR1 LGHNA, CDR2 YNFKEQ. The V end lost 4 bases, the J end lost 7 bases, and 17 bases lay between the germline ends. The CDR3 is 15 residues long. CDR3 sequence (DNA): TGTGCCAGCAGCCGGGGGGAACAGGGATGGAATGAGCAGTTCTTC. Amino acid sequence: CASSRGEQGWNEQFF.

The CDR3 DNA follows: TGTGCCAGCAGCTCCCGGCGGGGGCCCTACGAGCAGTACTTC. Translation gives CASSSRRGPYEQYF. The chain recombines TRBV28 with TRBJ2-7; a possible D gene is TRBD2 (7 bases). V was pared by 6 bases and J by 2 bases, with 14 bases between. Germline V gene sequence: CDR1 MDHEN, CDR2 SYDVKM. CDR3 size: 14 residues.